This TCR beta chain comes out of a study of blood T cells in healthy people across ages. For the second PCR, which ran for roughly 7 to 11 cycles, a sample-barcoded 5' primer and a J-beta primer mix were used. TCRdb recomputed calls from the 5' RACE reads with MiXCR, one row per CDR3 protein. The table includes under 1,000,000 distinct CDR3 sequences, around 45% detected once. Study-wide results and limits: Diversity was higher, and naive CD4+ cells more numerous, in long-lived donors than in aged donors.

Note on this clonotype: Its target is unknown.

The CDR3 extends over 14 amino acids. V was clipped by 10 bases and J by 6 bases, with 22 bases between them. Germline CDR1 ENHRY, CDR2 SYGVKD. The sample providers were healthy Caucasian people from Russia, aged roughly 6 to 95. This sequence was found in a man aged 80 or over in good health. Sequencing was carried out using blood. The J gene is TRBJ2-7, the V gene TRBV10-3, with D maybe TRBD2 (9 bases). The CDR3 loop reads CASAGGTGDSEQYF. As DNA, the CDR3 is TGTGCCAGCGCGGGGGGGACAGGTGACTCCGAGCAGTACTTC.